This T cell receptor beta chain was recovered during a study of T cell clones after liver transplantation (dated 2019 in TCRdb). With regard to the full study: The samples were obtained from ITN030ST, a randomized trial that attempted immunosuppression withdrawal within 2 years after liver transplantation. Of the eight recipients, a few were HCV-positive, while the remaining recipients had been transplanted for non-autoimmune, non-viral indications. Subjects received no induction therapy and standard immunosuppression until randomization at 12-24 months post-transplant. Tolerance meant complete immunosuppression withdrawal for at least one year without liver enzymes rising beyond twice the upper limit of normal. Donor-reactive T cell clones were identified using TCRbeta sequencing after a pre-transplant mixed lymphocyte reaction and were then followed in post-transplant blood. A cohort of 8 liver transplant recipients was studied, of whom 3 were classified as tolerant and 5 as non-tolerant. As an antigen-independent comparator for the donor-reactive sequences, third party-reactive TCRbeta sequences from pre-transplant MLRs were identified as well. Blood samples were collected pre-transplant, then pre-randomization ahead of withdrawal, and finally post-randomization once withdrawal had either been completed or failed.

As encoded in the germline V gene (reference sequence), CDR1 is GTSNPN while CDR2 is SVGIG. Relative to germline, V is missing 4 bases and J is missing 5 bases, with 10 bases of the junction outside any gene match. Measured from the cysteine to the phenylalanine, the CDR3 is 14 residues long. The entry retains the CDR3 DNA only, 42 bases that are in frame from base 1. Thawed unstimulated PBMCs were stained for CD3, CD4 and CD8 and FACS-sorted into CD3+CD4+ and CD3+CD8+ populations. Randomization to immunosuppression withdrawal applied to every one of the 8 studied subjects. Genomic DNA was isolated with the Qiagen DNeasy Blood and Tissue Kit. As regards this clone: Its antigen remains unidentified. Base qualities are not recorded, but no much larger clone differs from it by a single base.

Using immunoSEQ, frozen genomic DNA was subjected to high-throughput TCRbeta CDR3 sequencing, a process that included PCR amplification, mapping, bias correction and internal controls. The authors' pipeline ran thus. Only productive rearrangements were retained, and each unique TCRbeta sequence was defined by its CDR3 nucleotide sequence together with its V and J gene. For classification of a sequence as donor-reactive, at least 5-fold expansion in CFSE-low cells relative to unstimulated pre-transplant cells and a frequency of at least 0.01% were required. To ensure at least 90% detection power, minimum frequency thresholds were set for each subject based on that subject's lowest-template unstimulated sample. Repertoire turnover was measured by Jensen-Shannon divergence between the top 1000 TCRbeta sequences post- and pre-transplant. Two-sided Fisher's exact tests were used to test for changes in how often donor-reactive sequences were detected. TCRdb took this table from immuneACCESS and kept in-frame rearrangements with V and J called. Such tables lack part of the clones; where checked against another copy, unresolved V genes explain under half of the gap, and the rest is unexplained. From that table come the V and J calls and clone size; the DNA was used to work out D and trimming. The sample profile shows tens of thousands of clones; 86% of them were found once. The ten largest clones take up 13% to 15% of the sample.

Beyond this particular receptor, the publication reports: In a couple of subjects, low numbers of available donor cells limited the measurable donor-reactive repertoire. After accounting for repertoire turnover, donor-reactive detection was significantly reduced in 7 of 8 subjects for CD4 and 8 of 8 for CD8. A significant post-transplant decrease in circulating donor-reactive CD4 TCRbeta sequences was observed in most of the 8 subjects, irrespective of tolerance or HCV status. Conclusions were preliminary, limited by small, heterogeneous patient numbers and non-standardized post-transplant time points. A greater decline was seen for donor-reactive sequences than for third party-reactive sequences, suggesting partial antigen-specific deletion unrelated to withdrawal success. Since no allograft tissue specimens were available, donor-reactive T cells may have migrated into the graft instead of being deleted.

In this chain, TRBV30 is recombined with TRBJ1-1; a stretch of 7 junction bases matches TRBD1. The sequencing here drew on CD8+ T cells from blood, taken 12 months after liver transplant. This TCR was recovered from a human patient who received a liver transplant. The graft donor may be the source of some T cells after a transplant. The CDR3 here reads CAWTQGTSRTEAFF. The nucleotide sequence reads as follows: TGTGCCTGGACACAGGGGACCTCGAGAACTGAAGCTTTCTTT. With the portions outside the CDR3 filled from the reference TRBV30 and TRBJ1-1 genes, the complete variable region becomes SQTIHQWPATLVQPVGSPLSLECTVEGTSNPNLYWYRQAAGRGLQLLFYSVGIGQISSEVPQNLSASRPQDRQFILSSKKLLLSDSGFYLCAWTQGTSRTEAFFGQGTRLTVV.